What follows are 29 T cell receptor beta chains derived from one specimen sequenced in a study of identical twins. Via MiXCR, TCRdb re-called the 5' RACE reads, giving one row per CDR3 protein. The top ten clones hold 4% to 6% of a sample with under 250,000 distinct CDR3 sequences, less than 9.5% of them seen once. The sequenced sample was memory (CD45RO+) T cells sorted from blood. Receptors were obtained from a woman between 18 and 29 years old in good health.

The sample holds many counts of this clonotype. The rearrangement uses TRBV29-1 and TRBJ2-1; 10 bases are shared with TRBD2. J was trimmed by 4 bases and V by 4 bases; bases with no gene match: 7. The CDR3 consists of 15 residues. Germline CDR1 SQVTM, CDR2 ANQGSEA. CDR3: CSVVRLAGSYNEQFF. The CDR3 region has the DNA TGCAGCGTTGTACGACTAGCGGGCTCATACAATGAGCAGTTCTTC.

The chain recombines TRBV11-2 with TRBJ1-1; D is unresolved. V lost 4 bases to trimming and J lost 11 bases, with 17 bases between them. There are 13 residues in the CDR3. CDR1 SGHAT and CDR2 FQNNGV come from the germline V gene. CDR3 nucleotides: TGTGCCAGCAGCTCTTTTGAGGCGATAGTGGCTTTCTTT. Its translation: CASSSFEAIVAFF. Variable domain in full (rest from reference TRBV11-2 and TRBJ1-1): EAGVAQSPRYKIIEKRQSVAFWCNPISGHATLYWYQQILGQGPKLLIQFQNNGVVDDSQLPKDRFSAERLKGVDSTLKIQPAKLEDSAVYLCASSSFEAIVAFFGQGTRLTVV.

This clonotype was observed a few times. The V call is TRBV4-3, the J call TRBJ2-1, with 11 positions matching TRBD2. Germline trimming cut 3 bases from V and 0 bases from J; bases unmatched to any gene: 4. CDR3 size: 17 residues. Germline CDR1 LGHNA, CDR2 YSLEER. Here the CDR3 reads CASSHRTSGHSYNEQFF. The CDR3 DNA reads TGCGCCAGCAGCCACCGGACTAGCGGGCACTCCTACAATGAGCAGTTCTTC.

This sequence joins TRBV6-5 and TRBJ2-1; 13 nucleotides agree with TRBD2. This CDR3 is built from 15 residues. Germline V gene lookup returns CDR1 MNHEY and CDR2 SVGAGI. Trimming took 5 bases from V and 8 from J; bases not matched to a gene: 6. The CDR3 coding sequence is TGTGCCAGCAGTACTAGCGGGAGGGGATACGATGAGCAGTTCTTC. It translates to CASSTSGRGYDEQFF.

This chain links TRBV7-2 with TRBJ2-1, with 7 bases aligning to TRBD2. The germline V gene encodes CDR1 SGHTA and CDR2 FQGNSA. The length of the CDR3 is 15 residues. The junction had 12 bases not matched to a gene; V was cut back by 4 bases and J by 9 bases. The CDR3 is CASSSRGRAASEQFF. In nucleotides, the CDR3 is TGTGCCAGCAGCTCCCGAGGGAGGGCCGCGAGTGAGCAGTTCTTC.

The chain joins TRBV29-1 to TRBJ2-5; D perhaps matches TRBD2 (7 bases). There are 13 residues in the CDR3. Germline CDR1 is SQVTM and CDR2 is ANQGSEA. Trimming shortened V by 5 bases and J by 3 bases, and 13 bases separated the two germline ends. CDR3 region: CSVNGGAEETQYF. In DNA form, the CDR3 reads TGCAGCGTTAATGGGGGGGCAGAAGAGACCCAGTACTTC.

This clonotype was counted between two and nine times. The rearrangement joins TRBV7-2 to TRBJ2-7, with D possibly TRBD1 on 6 matching bases. With 2 bases removed from V and 2 bases from J, the gap between germline ends came to 13 bases. The CDR3 spans 15 residues. Per the germline V gene, CDR1 is SGHTA and CDR2 is FQGNSA. The CDR3 spells CASSLISGQTYEQYF. The CDR3 DNA sequence: TGTGCCAGCAGCTTAATTTCTGGACAGACCTACGAGCAGTACTTC.

The V call is TRBV2, the J call TRBJ2-7, with D possibly being TRBD1 (5 bases). The germline V gene encodes CDR1 SNHLY and CDR2 FYNNEI. The CDR3 sequence is 12 residues long. V was shortened by 2 bases and J by 9 bases, with 11 bases between the two germline ends. CDR3 amino acids: CASSELAGMQYF. The DNA of the CDR3 is TGTGCCAGCAGTGAATTAGCAGGGATGCAGTACTTC.

This clonotype turned up a few times. The rearrangement joins TRBV24-1 to TRBJ2-2; D not resolved. Germline lookup yields CDR1 KGHDR and CDR2 SFDVKD. Trimming took 6 bases from V and 1 from J, leaving 5 bases between them. The CDR3 extends over 13 amino acids. CDR3 sequence (DNA): TGTGCCACCAGTCCAGAGAACACCGGGGAGCTGTTTTTT. Translated, it gives CATSPENTGELFF.

The V and J genes are TRBV20-1 and TRBJ1-2; D not resolved. The CDR3 has 13 residues. Germline V gives CDR1 DFQATT, CDR2 SNEGSKA (reference sequence). V lost 5 bases and J 5 bases, leaving 15 bases between the germline ends. The CDR3 DNA sequence: TGCAGTGCTCTGAGATCCGATTTATATGGCTACACCTTC. This gives the protein CSALRSDLYGYTF.

This clonotype was counted many times. This chain connects TRBV12-3 or TRBV12-4 to TRBJ1-4, with TRBD1 identical over 7 bases. V trimming: 4 bases; J trimming: 7 bases; junction bases outside the gene matches: 9. The CDR3 runs 15 residues. CDR3: CASSSPGQHGEKLFF. The CDR3 DNA is TGTGCCAGCAGTTCTCCGGGACAGCACGGTGAAAAACTGTTTTTT.

There are a few counts of this clonotype. CDR3 sequence (DNA): TGTGCCAGCAGCTCTGAGCGGGGACTAGCGGGAGTAATAACCAAAAACATTCAGTACTTC. Amino acid sequence: CASSSERGLAGVITKNIQYF. The chain employs TRBV7-8 and TRBJ2-4, with 14 bases fitting TRBD2. The CDR3 spans 20 residues. J gave up 2 bases and V 4 bases, and 13 bases lay outside the gene matches. Germline CDR1 reads SGHVS; CDR2 reads FQNEAQ.

The CDR3 nucleotides are TGTGCCAGCAGCCGTAGCGGGAGGCGGGGAGATACGCAGTATTTT. This encodes CASSRSGRRGDTQYF. This chain links TRBV3-1 with TRBJ2-3; 10 positions agree with TRBD2. This CDR3 region has 15 residues. V lost 4 bases, J lost 5 bases, and 6 bases stayed unmatched. CDR1 and CDR2 from the germline V gene are LGHDT and YNNKEL (reference sequence).

This clonotype was recorded many times. The chain joins TRBV7-9 to TRBJ1-1, with a tentative D call TRBD1 (6 bases). Germline V CDR1 and CDR2: SEHNR, FQNEAQ (reference sequence). Trimming took 1 base from V and 11 from J, leaving 11 bases between them. The CDR3 runs 12 residues. The CDR3 protein is CASSLDRQEAFF. The CDR3 DNA is TGTGCCAGCAGCTTAGATCGACAGGAGGCTTTCTTT.

The CDR3 DNA reads as TGCAGCGTCCGCAGGGATTTGGCCACTGAAGCTTTCTTT. Amino acids: CSVRRDLATEAFF. The chain is built from TRBV29-1 and TRBJ1-1; a weak D match, TRBD1 (5 bases). This CDR3 is 13 amino acids long. V lost 6 bases, J lost 4 bases, and 15 bases lay in between. Germline CDR1 SQVTM, CDR2 ANQGSEA. Supplemented by reference TRBV29-1 and TRBJ1-1, the full variable domain reads SAVISQKPSRDICQRGTSLTIQCQVDSQVTMMFWYRQQPGQSLTLIATANQGSEATYESGFVIDKFPISRPNLTFSTLTVSNMSPEDSSIYLCSVRRDLATEAFFGQGTRLTVV.

Only a few counts were recorded for this clonotype. The rearrangement joins TRBV27 to TRBJ2-1; 10 nucleotides align to TRBD2. Looked up from germline, CDR1 is MNHEY and CDR2 is SMNVEV (reference sequence). With V trimmed by 5 bases and J by 5 bases, 9 bases remained unmatched. The CDR3 spans 16 residues. CDR3 region: CASSPSRLAGDNEQFF. The CDR3 nucleotides read TGTGCCAGCAGTCCATCTCGTCTAGCGGGGGACAATGAGCAGTTCTTC.

The J gene is TRBJ2-5, the V gene TRBV7-6; perhaps TRBD2 as D (5 bases). Between the trimmed V and J ends, which lost 1 base and 1 base, there was a span of 19 bases. The CDR3 totals 18 residues. From germline, CDR1 is SGHVS and CDR2 FNYEAQ. The CDR3 region is CASSLVGRVNGIQETQYF. Here the CDR3 DNA reads TGTGCCAGCAGCTTAGTGGGCCGGGTCAACGGGATCCAAGAGACCCAGTACTTC.

The sample holds a few counts of this clonotype. V usage is TRBV5-1 and J usage is TRBJ2-7, with 7 bases aligning to TRBD2. Unmatched junction bases numbered 13, after V lost 6 bases and J lost 1 base. The CDR3 loop spans 16 amino acids. Germline CDR1 and CDR2: SGHRS and YFSETQ. The CDR3 loop is CASTKSGTTLSYEQYF. CDR3 nucleotides: TGCGCCAGCACCAAATCCGGGACTACTCTGTCCTACGAGCAGTACTTC.

This clonotype has at least ten counts. The rearrangement uses TRBV5-1 and TRBJ1-1; D call uncertain. The CDR3 covers 13 residues. Trimming removed 0 bases from V and 5 bases from J, with 8 bases in between. Germline V gene data show CDR1 as SGHRS and CDR2 as YFSETQ. The CDR3 spells CASSLGVGTEAFF. Written as DNA, the CDR3 is TGCGCCAGCAGCTTGGGGGTTGGGACTGAAGCTTTCTTT.

This clonotype was counted a few times. The rearrangement uses TRBV5-5 and TRBJ1-2, with D perhaps TRBD1 (6 bases). This CDR3 is 11 amino acids long. V lost 4 bases and J 14 bases, leaving 15 bases between the germline ends. Per germline, CDR1 SGHKS and CDR2 YYEKEE (reference sequence). CDR3 in amino acids: CASSHDRMITF. CDR3 coding DNA: TGTGCCAGCAGCCACGACAGGATGATTACCTTC.

This clonotype was picked up a small number of times. J is TRBJ1-1 and V is TRBV7-3, with D perhaps matching TRBD1 (5 bases). This CDR3 has 13 residues. CDR1 and CDR2 (germline): SGHTA, FQGTGA. Trimming left V 5 bases short and J 11 bases short, with 18 bases between. The CDR3 DNA reads as TGTGCCAGCAGCGACGGGACCATAGGACGTGCTTTCTTT. Residues: CASSDGTIGRAFF.

This clonotype was seen more than once but under ten times. The rearrangement joins TRBV7-2 to TRBJ2-2; D assignment may be TRBD1 or TRBD2 (5 bases each). The CDR3 has 14 residues. Trimming took 5 bases from V and 6 from J, leaving 13 bases between them. Germline V gives CDR1 SGHTA, CDR2 FQGNSA. This CDR3 is CASSPRRGAGELFF. Here the CDR3 DNA reads TGTGCCAGCAGCCCCCGACGGGGCGCCGGGGAGCTGTTTTTT. The full variable domain, in which reference TRBV7-2 and TRBJ2-2 provide the parts outside the CDR3, is GAGVSQSPSNKVTEKGKDVELRCDPISGHTALYWYRQSLGQGLEFLIYFQGNSAPDKSGLPSDRFSAERTGGSVSTLTIQRTQQEDSAVYLCASSPRRGAGELFFGEGSRLTVL.

The rearrangement joins TRBV20-1 to TRBJ2-7, with D tentatively TRBD1 or TRBD2 (8 bases each). V dropped 5 bases and J dropped 6 bases, with 17 bases sitting between them. The CDR3 loop spans 13 amino acids. The germline V gene encodes CDR1 DFQATT and CDR2 SNEGSKA (reference sequence). This CDR3 reads CSAQGAGGVEQYF. In DNA form, the CDR3 reads TGCAGTGCTCAGGGGGCGGGAGGAGTCGAGCAGTACTTC.

This clonotype was seen at least ten times. V usage is TRBV20-1 and J usage is TRBJ2-5; 8 nucleotides align to TRBD2. The V gene's germline CDR1 is DFQATT and CDR2 SNEGSKA (reference sequence). CDR3 length: 12 amino acids. Here the CDR3 DNA reads TGCAGCCCACGGGAGGGCCAGGAGACCCAGTACTTC. It translates to CSPREGQETQYF.

In this sample, this clonotype turned up many times. This sequence joins TRBV12-3 or TRBV12-4 and TRBJ2-1, with 7 nucleotides matching TRBD1. The J segment lost 0 bases and the V segment lost 4 bases, leaving 6 bases of the junction unmatched. CDR3 length: 16 residues. The chain's CDR3 is CASSSLRDSSYNEQFF. The CDR3, as DNA: TGTGCCAGCAGTTCCCTCCGGGACAGCTCCTACAATGAGCAGTTCTTC.

This clonotype was found many times. The chain employs TRBV10-3 and TRBJ1-2, with a tentative D call TRBD1 (5 bases). Germline CDR1 and CDR2: ENHRY and SYGVKD. This CDR3 is built from 15 residues. The ends were cut back, 3 bases at V and 4 bases at J, with 15 bases in the middle. CDR3 loop: CAISDGGTLVYGYTF. CDR3 nucleotide sequence: TGTGCCATCAGTGATGGGGGGACGTTGGTCTATGGCTACACCTTC.

This clonotype was recorded at least ten times. J is TRBJ2-5 and V is TRBV5-1; 8 bases map to TRBD1. Losses at the gene ends were 5 bases for V and 4 bases for J; bases not matched to a gene: 7. Germline lookup yields CDR1 SGHRS and CDR2 YFSETQ. There are 14 residues in the CDR3. CDR3 residues: CASRGLTGAETQYF. The CDR3 coding sequence is TGCGCCAGCAGAGGTCTGACAGGGGCAGAGACCCAGTACTTC.

The rearrangement uses TRBV5-6 and TRBJ2-1; weak D call: TRBD2 (5 bases). Germline CDR1 is SGHDT and CDR2 is YYEEEE. V lost 4 bases, J lost 3 bases, and 14 bases lay in between. CDR3 length: 15 amino acids. CDR3 sequence reads: CASSPLSGFYNEQFF. The CDR3 DNA reads as TGTGCCAGCAGCCCACTAAGCGGTTTCTACAATGAGCAGTTCTTC.

At least ten counts were recorded for this clonotype. CDR3 protein: CASSLGGPRQYF. The CDR3, as DNA: TGTGCCAGCAGTTTGGGGGGACCGAGGCAGTACTTC. The V and J genes are TRBV12-3 or TRBV12-4 and TRBJ2-5, with D possibly matching TRBD2 (6 bases). CDR3 length: 12 amino acids. Trimming stripped 3 bases from V and 11 bases from J, with 13 bases between.